The 13 T cell receptor beta chains presented below share a single source sample, sequenced in a study of T cell responses to AZD1222 COVID-19 vaccine. Some clones are missing from TCRdb's copy, which holds only in-frame ones; the method was immunoSEQ multiplex PCR. The sample consists of some 86,000 clones, 90% of them appearing once. The starting material was peripheral blood, obtained 28 days after the second AZD1222 dose. Source of these receptors: an adult who received the AZD1222 COVID-19 vaccine.

The rearrangement uses TRBV6-5 and TRBJ1-1; D is unclear. Germline CDR1 reads MNHEY; CDR2 reads SVGAGI. This CDR3 region has 15 residues. V lost 4 bases and J lost 1, with 13 bases in between. The CDR3 region has the DNA TGTGCCAGCAGTTCCGAGAGGAAACAGAACACTGAAGCTTTCTTT. Its protein is CASSSERKQNTEAFF.

V is TRBV2 and J is TRBJ2-7; D might be TRBD2 (6 bases). The germline gives CDR1 SNHLY, CDR2 FYNNEI. The length of the CDR3 is 13 residues. V gave up 6 bases and J gave up 2 bases, with 11 bases separating them. The CDR3 here is CASRGDFPYEQYF. The DNA of the CDR3 is TGTGCCAGCAGGGGGGACTTTCCCTACGAGCAGTACTTC.

V and J are TRBV11-3 and TRBJ2-2; no firm D call. V was trimmed by 2 bases and J by 5 bases, leaving 9 bases between them. Germline-derived CDR1 and CDR2 are SGHNT and YENEEA. This CDR3 spans 14 amino acids. CDR3 region: CASSLHPVTGELFF. Here the CDR3 DNA reads TGTGCCAGCAGCTTACACCCCGTGACCGGGGAGCTGTTTTTT.

This chain links TRBV5-1 with TRBJ2-3; perhaps D is TRBD1 or TRBD2 (5 bases each). Trimming took 1 base from V and 5 from J, leaving 11 bases between them. This CDR3 is built from 14 residues. In germline, CDR1 is SGHRS, CDR2 YFSETQ. The CDR3 sequence: CASSLSPGQDTQYF. CDR3 sequence (DNA): TGCGCCAGCAGCTTGAGTCCGGGGCAAGATACGCAGTATTTT. Together with reference TRBV5-1 and TRBJ2-3, the CDR3 gives the full variable domain: KAGVTQTPRYLIKTRGQQVTLSCSPISGHRSVSWYQQTPGQGLQFLFEYFSETQRNKGNFPGRFSGRQFSNSRSEMNVSTLELGDSALYLCASSLSPGQDTQYFGPGTRLTVL.

The chain recombines TRBV7-9 with TRBJ2-7; TRBD1 is a possible D gene (6 bases). Germline loops: CDR1 SEHNR, CDR2 FQNEAQ (reference sequence). V shed 2 bases and J shed 3 bases, with 11 bases lying between them. CDR3 length: 14 residues. The CDR3 coding sequence is TGTGCCAGCAGCTTATCGGACAGAGACTACGAGCAGTACTTC. It codes for CASSLSDRDYEQYF.

This chain uses TRBV3-1 (or the pseudogene TRBV3-2) with TRBJ1-1, with a weak D call TRBD1 (6 bases). Germline V gene data show CDR1 as LGHDT and CDR2 as YNNKEL (reference sequence). Deletions cut 3 bases from V and 2 bases from J, with 22 bases between. The CDR3 is 18 residues long. CDR3 region: CASSHQPGLKGGNTEAFF. The CDR3, as DNA: TGTGCCAGCAGCCACCAACCAGGGTTGAAAGGGGGTAACACTGAAGCTTTCTTT.

The CDR3 DNA is TGTGCCAGCAGCTTGGACAGGGGGCTTAATACTGAAGCTTTCTTT. Amino acids: CASSLDRGLNTEAFF. The genes are TRBV5-6 and TRBJ1-1; 9 nucleotides match TRBD1. After removal of 0 bases from V and 5 bases from J, the junction contained 5 bases not matched to a gene. The CDR3 contains 15 residues. Germline CDR1 and CDR2: SGHDT and YYEEEE.

This chain links TRBV6-5 with TRBJ1-2; unclear D gene. The CDR3 has 14 residues. CDR1 is MNHEY, CDR2 SVGAGI, per germline. Trimming shortened V by 6 bases and J by 4 bases, and 15 bases separated the two germline ends. CDR3 sequence reads: CASSPHGATYGYTF. The DNA of the CDR3 is TGTGCCAGCAGCCCCCATGGAGCGACCTATGGCTACACCTTC.

This clone was detected a few times. The chain combines TRBV2 with TRBJ1-2, with TRBD1 matching 7 bases. CDR1 and CDR2 (germline): SNHLY, FYNNEI. The length of the CDR3 is 14 residues. Trimming at V came to 6 bases and at J to 8 bases, leaving 12 bases not matched to a gene. CDR3 bases: TGTGCCAGCAGACCCGGGACAGCCTCAGGGGGCTACACCTTC. It specifies CASRPGTASGGYTF.

This chain uses TRBV6-5 with TRBJ1-2, with TRBD1 matching over 10 bases. The CDR3 consists of 15 residues. Trimming at V came to 7 bases and at J to 5 bases, leaving 10 bases not matched to a gene. Per the germline V gene, CDR1 is MNHEY and CDR2 is SVGAGI. CDR3 coding DNA: TGTGCCAGCACTTTGGACAGGGGGAATCTGTATGGCTACACCTTC. This translates into CASTLDRGNLYGYTF.

The V gene is TRBV6-5, the J gene TRBJ2-7; no clear D gene. V shed 5 bases and J shed 9 bases, with 14 bases lying between them. Germline CDR1 is MNHEY and CDR2 is SVGAGI. The CDR3 is 12 amino acids. Here the CDR3 reads CASSLMFMAQYF. The CDR3 bases are TGTGCCAGCAGTCTCATGTTTATGGCGCAGTACTTC.

This chain joins TRBV7-9 and TRBJ1-1; no firm D call. The germline V and J ends were trimmed by 0 bases and 2 bases, with 7 bases remaining between them. There are 14 residues in the CDR3. CDR1 is SEHNR, CDR2 FQNEAQ, per germline (reference sequence). CDR3 bases: TGTGCCAGCAGCTTAGCGGAGACCAACACTGAAGCTTTCTTT. This sequence encodes CASSLAETNTEAFF. Looking up the rest from reference TRBV7-9 and TRBJ1-1 gives the full variable domain: DTGVSQNPRHKITKRGQNVTFRCDPISEHNRLYWYRQTLGQGPEFLTYFQNEAQLEKSRLLSDRFSAERPKGSFSTLEIQRTEQGDSAMYLCASSLAETNTEAFFGQGTRLTVV.

A few counts support this clone. V and J are TRBV2 and TRBJ2-5; 7 bases match TRBD1. The CDR3 runs 15 residues. The ends lost 8 bases at V and 2 bases at J; junction bases unmatched: 11. Per germline, CDR1 SNHLY and CDR2 FYNNEI. CDR3 sequence (DNA): TGTGCCAGCCGTTACTCCGGGACAGCTCAAGAGACCCAGTACTTC. Translating it yields CASRYSGTAQETQYF.